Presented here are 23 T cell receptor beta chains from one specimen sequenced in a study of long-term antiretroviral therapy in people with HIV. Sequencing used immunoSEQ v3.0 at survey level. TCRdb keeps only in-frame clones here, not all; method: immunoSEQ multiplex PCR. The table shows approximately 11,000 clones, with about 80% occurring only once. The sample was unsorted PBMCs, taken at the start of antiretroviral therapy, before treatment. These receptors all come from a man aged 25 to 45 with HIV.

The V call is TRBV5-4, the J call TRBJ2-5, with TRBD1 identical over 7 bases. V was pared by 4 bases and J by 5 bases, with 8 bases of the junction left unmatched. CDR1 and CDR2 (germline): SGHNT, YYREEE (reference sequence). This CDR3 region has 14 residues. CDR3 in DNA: TGTGCCAGCAGCCCCCCGACAGGGCTTGAGACCCAGTACTTC. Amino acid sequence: CASSPPTGLETQYF. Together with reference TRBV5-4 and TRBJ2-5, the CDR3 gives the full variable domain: ETGVTQSPTHLIKTRGQQVTLRCSSQSGHNTVSWYQQALGQGPQFIFQYYREEENGRGNFPPRFSGLQFPNYSSELNVNALELDDSALYLCASSPPTGLETQYFGPGTRLLVL.

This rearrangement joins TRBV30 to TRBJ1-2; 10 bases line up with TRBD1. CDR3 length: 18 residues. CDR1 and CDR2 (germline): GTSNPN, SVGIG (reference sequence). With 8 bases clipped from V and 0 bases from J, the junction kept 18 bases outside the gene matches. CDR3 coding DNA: TGTGCCAGACACGCGCCGGGACAGGGGCCGGCGGCTAACTATGGCTACACCTTC. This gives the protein CARHAPGQGPAANYGYTF.

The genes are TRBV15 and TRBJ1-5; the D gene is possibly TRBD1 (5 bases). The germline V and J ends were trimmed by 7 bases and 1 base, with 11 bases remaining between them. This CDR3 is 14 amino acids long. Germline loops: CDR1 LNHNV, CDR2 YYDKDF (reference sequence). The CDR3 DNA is TGTGCCACCAAGGGGAGTGAGAGCAATCAGCCCCAGCATTTT. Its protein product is CATKGSESNQPQHF.

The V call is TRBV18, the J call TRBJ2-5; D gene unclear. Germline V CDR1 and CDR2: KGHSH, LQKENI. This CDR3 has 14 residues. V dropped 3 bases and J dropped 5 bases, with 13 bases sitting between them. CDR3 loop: CASSPTGDGETQYF. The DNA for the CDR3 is TGTGCCAGCTCACCGACTGGTGATGGGGAGACCCAGTACTTC.

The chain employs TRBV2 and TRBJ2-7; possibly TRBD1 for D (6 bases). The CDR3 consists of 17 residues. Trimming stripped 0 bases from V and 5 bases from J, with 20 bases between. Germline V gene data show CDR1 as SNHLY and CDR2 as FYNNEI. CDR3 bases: TGTGCCAGCAGTGAAGCGCTTCAGGGGTTCCTGGCCCACGAGCAGTACTTC. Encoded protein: CASSEALQGFLAHEQYF.

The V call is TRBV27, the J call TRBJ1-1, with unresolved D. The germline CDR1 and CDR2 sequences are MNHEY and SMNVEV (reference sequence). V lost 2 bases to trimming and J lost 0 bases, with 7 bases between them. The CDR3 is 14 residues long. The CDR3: CASSLMAVNTEAFF. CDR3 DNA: TGTGCCAGCAGTTTAATGGCTGTGAACACTGAAGCTTTCTTT.

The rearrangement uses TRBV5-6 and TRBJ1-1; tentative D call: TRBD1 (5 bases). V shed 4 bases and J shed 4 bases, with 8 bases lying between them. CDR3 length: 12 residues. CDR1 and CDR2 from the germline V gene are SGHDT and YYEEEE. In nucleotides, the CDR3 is TGTGCCAGCAGCGAGGGACTCACTGAAGCTTTCTTT. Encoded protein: CASSEGLTEAFF.

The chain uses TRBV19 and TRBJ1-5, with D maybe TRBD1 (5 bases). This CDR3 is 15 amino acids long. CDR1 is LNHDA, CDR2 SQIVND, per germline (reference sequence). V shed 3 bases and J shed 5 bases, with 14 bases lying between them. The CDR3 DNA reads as TGTGCCAGTAGTATTGGGACGCTTGACTATCAGCCCCAGCATTTT. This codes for CASSIGTLDYQPQHF.

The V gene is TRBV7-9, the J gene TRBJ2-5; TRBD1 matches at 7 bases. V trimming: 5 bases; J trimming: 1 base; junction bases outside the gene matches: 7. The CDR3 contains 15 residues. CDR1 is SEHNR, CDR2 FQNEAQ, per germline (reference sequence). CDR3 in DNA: TGTGCCAGCAGCGGTAGGGGGCGGACCCAAGAGACCCAGTACTTC. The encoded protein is CASSGRGRTQETQYF. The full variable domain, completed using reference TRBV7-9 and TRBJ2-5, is DTGVSQNPRHKITKRGQNVTFRCDPISEHNRLYWYRQTLGQGPEFLTYFQNEAQLEKSRLLSDRFSAERPKGSFSTLEIQRTEQGDSAMYLCASSGRGRTQETQYFGPGTRLLVL.

CDR3 region: CASSVGVLSTDTQYF. The DNA for the CDR3 is TGTGCCAGCAGCGTAGGTGTCCTTTCCACAGATACGCAGTATTTT. The rearrangement links TRBV9 to TRBJ2-3; D is ambiguous. Germline loops: CDR1 SGDLS, CDR2 YYNGEE. V was trimmed by 0 bases and J by 2 bases, leaving 10 bases between them. CDR3 length: 15 residues.

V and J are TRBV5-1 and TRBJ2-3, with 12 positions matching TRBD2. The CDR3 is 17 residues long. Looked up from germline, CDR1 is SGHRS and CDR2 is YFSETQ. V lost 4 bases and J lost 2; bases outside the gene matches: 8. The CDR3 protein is CASSQGTSGQNTDTQYF. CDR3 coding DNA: TGCGCCAGCAGCCAGGGGACTAGCGGGCAAAACACAGATACGCAGTATTTT.

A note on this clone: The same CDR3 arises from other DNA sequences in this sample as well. CDR3 loop: CASSYSRANTEAFF. The CDR3 region has the DNA TGTGCCAGCAGTTACAGTAGGGCGAACACTGAAGCTTTCTTT. V gene TRBV6-5 combines with J gene TRBJ1-1, with D unresolved. This CDR3 is 14 amino acids long. The germline gives CDR1 MNHEY, CDR2 SVGAGI. V lost 2 bases to trimming and J lost 1 base, with 8 bases between them.

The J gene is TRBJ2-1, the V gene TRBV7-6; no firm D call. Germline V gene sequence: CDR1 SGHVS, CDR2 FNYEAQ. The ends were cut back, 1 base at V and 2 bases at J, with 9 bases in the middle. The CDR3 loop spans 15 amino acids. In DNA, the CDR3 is TGTGCCAGCAGCTTAGAGGCGGTAGCCTACAATGAGCAGTTCTTC. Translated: CASSLEAVAYNEQFF.

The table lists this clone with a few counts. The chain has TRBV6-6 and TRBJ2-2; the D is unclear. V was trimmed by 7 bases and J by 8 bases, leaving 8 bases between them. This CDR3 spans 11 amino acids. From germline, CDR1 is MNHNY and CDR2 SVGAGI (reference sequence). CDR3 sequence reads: CASILRGELFF. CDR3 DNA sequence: TGTGCCAGCATTCTGAGGGGGGAGCTGTTTTTT.

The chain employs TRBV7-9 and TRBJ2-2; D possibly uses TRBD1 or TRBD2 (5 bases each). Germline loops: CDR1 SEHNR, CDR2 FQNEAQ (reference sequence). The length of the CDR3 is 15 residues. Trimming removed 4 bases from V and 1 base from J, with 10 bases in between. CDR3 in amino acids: CASSYGTVNTGELFF. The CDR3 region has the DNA TGTGCCAGCAGCTATGGGACGGTGAACACCGGGGAGCTGTTTTTT.

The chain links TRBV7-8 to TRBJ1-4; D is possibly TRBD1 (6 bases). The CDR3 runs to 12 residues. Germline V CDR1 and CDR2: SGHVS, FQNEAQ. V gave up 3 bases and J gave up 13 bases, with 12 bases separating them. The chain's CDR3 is CASSLGVGGLFF. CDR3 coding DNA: TGTGCCAGCAGCTTGGGGGTAGGGGGACTGTTTTTT.

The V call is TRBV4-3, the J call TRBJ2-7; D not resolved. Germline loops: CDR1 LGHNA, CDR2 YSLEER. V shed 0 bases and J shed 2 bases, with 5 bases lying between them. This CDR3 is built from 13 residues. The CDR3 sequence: CASSQDSTYEQYF. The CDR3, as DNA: TGCGCCAGCAGCCAAGACTCGACCTACGAGCAGTACTTC.

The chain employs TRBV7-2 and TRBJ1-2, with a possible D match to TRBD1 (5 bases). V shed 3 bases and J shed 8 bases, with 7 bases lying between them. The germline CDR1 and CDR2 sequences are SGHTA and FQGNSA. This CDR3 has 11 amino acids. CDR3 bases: TGTGCCAGCAGCTTCCGGGACGGCTACACCTTC. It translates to CASSFRDGYTF.

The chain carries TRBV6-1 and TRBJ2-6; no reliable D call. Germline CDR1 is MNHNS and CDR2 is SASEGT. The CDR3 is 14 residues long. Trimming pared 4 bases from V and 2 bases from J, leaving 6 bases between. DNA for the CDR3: TGTGCCAGCAGTGTGGCTGCTGGGGCCAACGTCCTGACTTTC. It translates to CASSVAAGANVLTF.

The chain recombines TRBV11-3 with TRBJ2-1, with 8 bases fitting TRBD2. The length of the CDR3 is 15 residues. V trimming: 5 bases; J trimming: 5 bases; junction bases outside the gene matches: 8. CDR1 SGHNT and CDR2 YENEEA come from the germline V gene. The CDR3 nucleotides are TGTGCCAGCAGCGCGGAGCGGGAGATCCACAATGAGCAGTTCTTC. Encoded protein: CASSAEREIHNEQFF.

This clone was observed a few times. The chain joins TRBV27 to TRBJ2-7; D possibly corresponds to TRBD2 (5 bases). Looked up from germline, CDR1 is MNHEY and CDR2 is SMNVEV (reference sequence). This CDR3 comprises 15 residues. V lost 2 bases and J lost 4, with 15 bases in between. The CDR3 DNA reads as TGTGCCAGCAGTTTAAGGAGTGGACTTTCTTACGAGCAGTACTTC. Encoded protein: CASSLRSGLSYEQYF.

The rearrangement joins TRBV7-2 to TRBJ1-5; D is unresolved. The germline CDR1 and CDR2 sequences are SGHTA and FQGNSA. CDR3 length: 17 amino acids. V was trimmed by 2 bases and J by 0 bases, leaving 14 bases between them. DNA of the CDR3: TGTGCCAGCAGCTTAAGGGCGGCAGTTGATAGCAATCAGCCCCAGCATTTT. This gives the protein CASSLRAAVDSNQPQHF.

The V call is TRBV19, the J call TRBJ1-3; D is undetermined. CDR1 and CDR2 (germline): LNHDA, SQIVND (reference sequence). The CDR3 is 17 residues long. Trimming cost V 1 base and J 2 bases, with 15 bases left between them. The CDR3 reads CASSIAHSPPAGNTIYF. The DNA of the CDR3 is TGTGCCAGTAGTATAGCCCACAGTCCCCCGGCTGGAAACACCATATATTTT.